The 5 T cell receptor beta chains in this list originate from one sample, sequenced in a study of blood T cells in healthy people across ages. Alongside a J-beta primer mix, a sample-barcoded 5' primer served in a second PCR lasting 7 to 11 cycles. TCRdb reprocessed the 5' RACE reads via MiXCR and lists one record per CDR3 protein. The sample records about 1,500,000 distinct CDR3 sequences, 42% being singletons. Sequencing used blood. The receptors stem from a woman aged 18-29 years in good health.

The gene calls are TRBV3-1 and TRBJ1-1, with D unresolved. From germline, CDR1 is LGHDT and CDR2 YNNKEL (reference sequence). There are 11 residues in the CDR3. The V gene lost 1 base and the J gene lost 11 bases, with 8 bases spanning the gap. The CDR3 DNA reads TGTGCCAGCAGCCAAGTCGGGTGGGCTTTCTTT. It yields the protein CASSQVGWAFF. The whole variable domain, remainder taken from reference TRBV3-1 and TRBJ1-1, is DTAVSQTPKYLVTQMGNDKSIKCEQNLGHDTMYWYKQDSKKFLKIMFSYNNKELIINETVPNRFSPKSPDKAHLNLHINSLELGDSAVYFCASSQVGWAFFGQGTRLTVV.

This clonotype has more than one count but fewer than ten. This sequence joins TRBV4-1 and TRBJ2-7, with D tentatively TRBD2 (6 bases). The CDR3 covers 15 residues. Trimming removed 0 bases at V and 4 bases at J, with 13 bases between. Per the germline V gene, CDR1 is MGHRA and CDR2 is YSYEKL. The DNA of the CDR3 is TGCGCCAGCAGCCAAGATTTTGGACTAAGATACGAGCAGTACTTC. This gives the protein CASSQDFGLRYEQYF.

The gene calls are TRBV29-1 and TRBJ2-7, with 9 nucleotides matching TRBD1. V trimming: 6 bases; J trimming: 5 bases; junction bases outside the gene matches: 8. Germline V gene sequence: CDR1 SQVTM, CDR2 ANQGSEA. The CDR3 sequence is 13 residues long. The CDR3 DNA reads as TGCAGCGTGGAGGGGACAGGGTCCGACGAGCAGTACTTC. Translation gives CSVEGTGSDEQYF.

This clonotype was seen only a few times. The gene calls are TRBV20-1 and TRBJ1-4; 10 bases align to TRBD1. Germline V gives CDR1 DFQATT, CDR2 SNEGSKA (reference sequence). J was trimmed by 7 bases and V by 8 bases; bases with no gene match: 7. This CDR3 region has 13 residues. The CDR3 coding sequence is TGCAGTCTACCCGGGACAGGGGCTGAAAAACTGTTTTTT. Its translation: CSLPGTGAEKLFF.

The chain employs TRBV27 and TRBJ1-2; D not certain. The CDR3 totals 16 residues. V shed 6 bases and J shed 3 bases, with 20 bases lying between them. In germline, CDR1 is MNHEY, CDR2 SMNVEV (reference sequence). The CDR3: CASSQRGSGGDYGYTF. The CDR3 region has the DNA TGTGCCAGCAGCCAGCGAGGTTCGGGCGGTGACTATGGCTACACCTTC.